Presented here are 25 T cell receptor beta chains from one specimen sequenced in a study of blood T cell repertoires in COVID-19. Using immunoSEQ multiplex PCR, the repertoire was profiled, and TCRdb retains in-frame clones only, with some absent. The sample has around 260,000 clones, roughly nine tenths seen once. The specimen sequenced was peripheral blood. The receptors here all came from a man in his sixties who had recovered from COVID-19.

The gene calls are TRBV18 and TRBJ1-3, with a possible D match to TRBD1 (5 bases). The germline CDR1 and CDR2 sequences are KGHSH and LQKENI. Trimming took 3 bases from V and 0 from J, leaving 18 bases between them. The CDR3 loop spans 18 amino acids. CDR3 loop: CASSPRPQARNSGNTIYF. The CDR3 coding sequence is TGTGCCAGCTCACCCCGGCCACAGGCCCGGAACTCTGGAAACACCATATATTTT.

This chain joins TRBV5-1 and TRBJ2-1; TRBD1 matches at 9 bases. Trimming took 4 bases from V and 3 from J; bases not matched to a gene: 5. The CDR3 runs 15 residues. Germline-derived CDR1 and CDR2 are SGHRS and YFSETQ. The CDR3 nucleotides are TGCGCCAGCAGCCCCACAGGGGGCGGCTACAATGAGCAGTTCTTC. It specifies CASSPTGGGYNEQFF.

The genes are TRBV6-2 or TRBV6-3 and TRBJ2-7; the D gene is possibly TRBD2 (5 bases). Trimming took off 5 bases at V and 0 bases at J, with 8 bases between the two ends. From germline, CDR1 is MNHEY and CDR2 SVGEGT. The CDR3 is 13 residues long. The CDR3 is CASSNGISYEQYF. CDR3 DNA sequence: TGTGCCAGCAGTAACGGGATCTCCTACGAGCAGTACTTC.

V is TRBV7-2 and J is TRBJ1-2, with D unclear. The CDR3 sequence is 15 residues long. Looked up from germline, CDR1 is SGHTA and CDR2 is FQGNSA. Trimming took off 5 bases at V and 3 bases at J, with 16 bases between the two ends. The CDR3 DNA reads TGTGCCAGCAGCCCGGCGGGGTCAACTTACTATGGCTACACCTTC. Protein sequence: CASSPAGSTYYGYTF.

The chain is built from TRBV6-2 or TRBV6-3 and TRBJ2-1; unclear D gene. Germline V lookup: CDR1 MNHEY, CDR2 SVGEGT. There are 13 residues in the CDR3. The V gene lost 4 bases and the J gene lost 6 bases, with 10 bases spanning the gap. The CDR3 DNA sequence: TGTGCCAGCAGTTCGACTTTAATCAATGAGCAGTTCTTC. It codes for CASSSTLINEQFF.

V and J are TRBV30 and TRBJ2-1; 10 bases are a match to TRBD2. The trim removed 0 bases at V and 9 bases at J, leaving 14 bases unmatched. CDR1 and CDR2 from the germline V gene are GTSNPN and SVGIG (reference sequence). This CDR3 is 17 amino acids long. As DNA, the CDR3 is TGTGCCTGGAGTGTCGGCCGGACTAGCGGTTACGTGGGTGAGCAGTTCTTC. Its protein product is CAWSVGRTSGYVGEQFF. The full variable domain, its missing parts supplied by reference TRBV30 and TRBJ2-1, is SQTIHQWPATLVQPVGSPLSLECTVEGTSNPNLYWYRQAAGRGLQLLFYSVGIGQISSEVPQNLSASRPQDRQFILSSKKLLLSDSGFYLCAWSVGRTSGYVGEQFFGPGTRLTVL.

The V and J genes are TRBV6-1 and TRBJ1-2, with 11 positions matching TRBD1. The germline V gene encodes CDR1 MNHNS and CDR2 SASEGT. V was pared by 3 bases and J by 4 bases, with 10 bases of the junction left unmatched. The CDR3 runs to 17 residues. The CDR3 loop is CASSEPGQGAGVYGYTF. The CDR3 DNA follows: TGTGCCAGCAGTGAGCCCGGACAGGGGGCCGGGGTCTATGGCTACACCTTC.

The chain carries TRBV9 and TRBJ1-4, with TRBD1 matching over 11 bases. Germline lookup yields CDR1 SGDLS and CDR2 YYNGEE. This CDR3 spans 14 amino acids. Germline trimming cut 4 bases from V and 8 bases from J; bases unmatched to any gene: 4. CDR3 sequence: CASSPGQGDEKLFF. The CDR3 nucleotides are TGTGCCAGCAGCCCGGGACAGGGGGACGAAAAACTGTTTTTT. The whole variable domain, remainder taken from reference TRBV9 and TRBJ1-4, is DSGVTQTPKHLITATGQRVTLRCSPRSGDLSVYWYQQSLDQGLQFLIQYYNGEERAKGNILERFSAQQFPDLHSELNLSSLELGDSALYFCASSPGQGDEKLFFGSGTQLSVL.

The chain is built from TRBV4-2 and TRBJ2-1; 12 nucleotides align to TRBD2. The CDR3 is 17 amino acids. Trimming took 0 bases from V and 7 from J; bases not matched to a gene: 7. CDR1 LGHNA and CDR2 YNFKEQ come from the germline V gene. The CDR3 region has the DNA TGTGCCAGCAGCCAAGAGGCTAGCGGGGGGGTAAGGAATGAGCAGTTCTTC. It yields the protein CASSQEASGGVRNEQFF.

The sample holds a few counts of this clone. The chain combines TRBV5-4 with TRBJ1-2; D is uncertain. The V and J ends lost 1 base and 8 bases respectively, with 15 bases between them. Germline V lookup: CDR1 SGHNT, CDR2 YYREEE (reference sequence). This CDR3 is built from 14 residues. The CDR3 reads CASSLLETRRGYTF. Here the CDR3 DNA reads TGTGCCAGCAGCTTGTTGGAAACCAGGAGGGGCTACACCTTC.

The genes are TRBV6-5 and TRBJ2-7; 9 bases are shared with TRBD1. Looked up from germline, CDR1 is MNHEY and CDR2 is SVGAGI. Germline trimming cut 9 bases from V and 6 bases from J; bases unmatched to any gene: 9. This CDR3 comprises 13 residues. In nucleotides, the CDR3 is TGTGCCAGTCGGGGGACAGGGTTGGTCGAGCAGTACTTC. Its translation: CASRGTGLVEQYF.

The rearrangement uses TRBV3-1 (or the pseudogene TRBV3-2) and TRBJ2-3, with 8 bases that match TRBD1. Germline CDR1 and CDR2: LGHDT and YNNKEL (reference sequence). The ends lost 4 bases at V and 6 bases at J; junction bases unmatched: 9. This CDR3 spans 15 amino acids. The CDR3 sequence is CASSRGQGDADTQYF. CDR3 in DNA: TGTGCCAGCAGCCGCGGACAGGGAGATGCCGATACGCAGTATTTT.

J is TRBJ2-1 and V is TRBV14; TRBD2 matches 7 bases. From germline, CDR1 is SGHDN and CDR2 FVKESK. This CDR3 contains 19 residues. Trimming removed 5 bases from V and 10 bases from J; junction bases left unmatched: 26. In nucleotides, the CDR3 is TGTGCCAGCAGCTACGAAAGGGGCGGGCTCGGCGGGGGAAGGGAGGAGCAGTTCTTC. Its translation: CASSYERGGLGGGREEQFF.

The rearrangement joins TRBV23-1 to TRBJ2-1, with 7 bases fitting TRBD1. TRBV23-1 is sorted into the ORF group, with uncertain function. With V trimmed by 1 base and J by 0 bases, 3 bases remained unmatched. The CDR3 covers 16 residues. The CDR3 loop reads CASSQWDRLSYNEQFF. CDR3 DNA: TGCGCCAGCAGTCAATGGGACAGACTCTCCTACAATGAGCAGTTCTTC.

The chain has TRBV7-8 and TRBJ2-7; TRBD1 matches 8 bases. J gave up 3 bases and V 5 bases, and 6 bases lay outside the gene matches. Germline CDR1 SGHVS, CDR2 FQNEAQ. CDR3 length: 14 amino acids. DNA of the CDR3: TGTGCCAGCAGCCCACGGACAGGGAACTACGAGCAGTACTTC. This sequence encodes CASSPRTGNYEQYF. The full variable domain, rest sourced from reference TRBV7-8 and TRBJ2-7, is GAGVSQSPRYKVAKRGQDVALRCDPISGHVSLFWYQQALGQGPEFLTYFQNEAQLDKSGLPSDRFFAERPEGSVSTLKIQRTQQEDSAVYLCASSPRTGNYEQYFGPGTRLTVT.

This clone has more than one count but fewer than ten. This sequence joins TRBV21-1 and TRBJ1-1. TRBV21-1 is reported as a pseudogene. This CDR3 is built from 12 residues. CDR3 residues: CARPRRDTEAFF. The DNA of the CDR3 is TGTGCCAGACCCCGACGGGACACTGAAGCTTTCTTT.

This chain joins TRBV14 and TRBJ2-7, with a tentative D call TRBD2 (5 bases). V was pared by 2 bases and J by 7 bases, with 15 bases between. The germline V gene encodes CDR1 SGHDN and CDR2 FVKESK. The CDR3 has 14 amino acids. The CDR3 region has the DNA TGTGCCAGCAGCCAACAGTCCGTTTCGGGGGAGCAGTACTTC. Its protein product is CASSQQSVSGEQYF.

This clone showed up just once. V is TRBV19 and J is TRBJ2-5; D not certain. The CDR3 totals 14 residues. V shed 1 base and J shed 2 bases, with 8 bases lying between them. The germline gives CDR1 LNHDA, CDR2 SQIVND (reference sequence). DNA for the CDR3: TGTGCCAGTAGTATAGGGGCCAGTCAAGAGACCCAGTACTTC. Translated, it gives CASSIGASQETQYF.

This clone was seen just once. The chain has TRBV7-3 and TRBJ2-3; TRBD2 matches 9 bases. The ends lost 2 bases at V and 4 bases at J; junction bases unmatched: 4. Germline lookup yields CDR1 SGHTA and CDR2 FQGTGA. CDR3 length equals 15 residues. The CDR3 sequence is CASSLAGGFSDTQYF. In nucleotides, the CDR3 is TGTGCCAGCAGCTTAGCGGGGGGGTTCTCAGATACGCAGTATTTT.

This chain links TRBV6-2 or TRBV6-3 with TRBJ2-6; TRBD2 is a possible D gene (5 bases). The V end lost 4 bases, the J end lost 1 base, and 14 bases lay between the germline ends. The V gene's germline CDR1 is MNHEY and CDR2 SVGEGT. The CDR3 is made up of 17 amino acids. CDR3 protein: CASSSRGRGSGANVLTF. The CDR3 nucleotides read TGTGCCAGCAGTTCCCGGGGTCGAGGGTCTGGGGCCAACGTCCTGACTTTC.

The chain couples TRBV6-1 to TRBJ2-1, with 7 bases fitting TRBD1. Germline assignment: CDR1 MNHNS and CDR2 SASEGT. The CDR3 is 16 amino acids. V lost 4 bases and J lost 2; bases outside the gene matches: 8. CDR3 nucleotides: TGTGCCAGCAGTGTCCTCGGGACAGCGGCCTACAATGAGCAGTTCTTC. Amino acids: CASSVLGTAAYNEQFF.

The chain recombines TRBV2 with TRBJ1-1; 8 bases are shared with TRBD1. The CDR3 is made up of 15 amino acids. Germline V gives CDR1 SNHLY, CDR2 FYNNEI. V lost 8 bases and J lost 0; bases outside the gene matches: 8. CDR3 in amino acids: CASPLGDRMNTEAFF. In DNA, the CDR3 is TGTGCCAGCCCCCTGGGGGACAGGATGAACACTGAAGCTTTCTTT.

This clone was seen only a few times. In the same sample, other DNA sequences code for this CDR3. The chain carries TRBV9 and TRBJ1-3; D remains unclear. V was clipped by 0 bases and J by 4 bases, with 5 bases between them. This CDR3 spans 13 amino acids. CDR1 is SGDLS, CDR2 YYNGEE, per germline. The CDR3 DNA reads TGTGCCAGCAGCGTAGCTTCCGGAAACACCATATATTTT. Its protein product is CASSVASGNTIYF.

The chain couples TRBV6-5 to TRBJ1-4, with 10 bases identical to TRBD1. Germline V gives CDR1 MNHEY, CDR2 SVGAGI. This CDR3 contains 16 residues. V was clipped by 2 bases and J by 3 bases; unmatched bases: 3. The CDR3 DNA is TGTGCCAGCAGTTACGGACAGGGGGTTGCTAATGAAAAACTGTTTTTT. Protein sequence: CASSYGQGVANEKLFF.

On this clone itself: This specimen includes other DNA sequences encoding the same CDR3. The rearrangement joins TRBV5-4 to TRBJ1-5; weak D call: TRBD1 (5 bases). Trimming left V 0 bases short and J 4 bases short, with 8 bases between. Germline V lookup: CDR1 SGHNT, CDR2 YYREEE (reference sequence). The CDR3 runs to 14 residues. The CDR3 spells CASSLAGGNQPQHF. The CDR3 DNA follows: TGTGCCAGCAGCTTGGCGGGGGGGAATCAGCCCCAGCATTTT.